The 26 T cell receptor beta chains below come from one sample, sequenced in a study of long-term antiretroviral therapy in people with HIV. Assay version v3.0 of immunoSEQ was used, and it was run at survey level. Clones were sequenced by immunoSEQ multiplex PCR, and TCRdb holds only the in-frame ones, with some missing. Of tens of thousands of clones in the sample, roughly nine tenths are singletons; the top ten hold 4%. Sample: unsorted PBMCs, taken 1.2 years after starting antiretroviral therapy. All receptors come from a woman aged 50 to 60 with HIV.

Turning to this clone: At the DNA level, this CDR3 is encoded by other sequences in the same sample as well. This sequence joins TRBV29-1 and TRBJ1-1; D is perhaps TRBD1 (5 bases). This CDR3 contains 12 residues. V was trimmed by 3 bases and J by 0 bases, leaving 5 bases between them. Germline V gene sequence: CDR1 SQVTM, CDR2 ANQGSEA. CDR3 DNA: TGCAGCGTTGACAGGGTGAACACTGAAGCTTTCTTT. Translated, it gives CSVDRVNTEAFF.

The rearrangement links TRBV18 to TRBJ2-6; TRBD1 agrees at 8 bases. The CDR3 totals 17 residues. The germline CDR1 and CDR2 sequences are KGHSH and LQKENI. V dropped 2 bases and J dropped 1; count of bases not matched to a gene: 4. This CDR3 is CASSPIQGVSGANVLTF. In nucleotides, the CDR3 is TGTGCCAGCTCACCAATACAGGGGGTATCTGGGGCCAACGTCCTGACTTTC. The full variable domain, rest sourced from reference TRBV18 and TRBJ2-6, is NAGVMQNPRHLVRRRGQEARLRCSPMKGHSHVYWYRQLPEEGLKFMVYLQKENIIDESGMPKERFSAEFPKEGPSILRIQQVVRGDSAAYFCASSPIQGVSGANVLTFGAGSRLTVL.

The chain recombines TRBV4-3 with TRBJ1-2, with 7 bases aligning to TRBD1. This CDR3 has 14 amino acids. Germline V gene sequence: CDR1 LGHNA, CDR2 YSLEER. Unmatched junction bases numbered 3, after V lost 0 bases and J lost 5 bases. CDR3 protein: CASSQDRGAYGYTF. CDR3 coding DNA: TGCGCCAGCAGCCAAGACAGGGGGGCATATGGCTACACCTTC.

The chain carries TRBV12-1 and TRBJ2-7; the table's D gene call, TRBD1, was not cross checked with the DNA. TRBV12-1 is classified as a pseudogene. The length of the CDR3 is 18 residues. Here the CDR3 reads CASSFTINRDRGHSEQYF. CDR3 in DNA: TGTGCCAGCAGCTTCACTATTAACCGGGACAGGGGGCATAGTGAGCAGTACTTC.

The CDR3 here is CASSKRASTEAFF. In DNA form, the CDR3 reads TGTGCCAGCAGCAAACGGGCGAGCACTGAAGCTTTCTTT. This chain links TRBV5-6 with TRBJ1-1; no reliable D call. The length of the CDR3 is 13 residues. With 4 bases removed from V and 4 bases from J, the gap between germline ends came to 11 bases. Per the germline V gene, CDR1 is SGHDT and CDR2 is YYEEEE. Complete variable domain (other parts from reference TRBV5-6 and TRBJ1-1): DAGVTQSPTHLIKTRGQQVTLRCSPKSGHDTVSWYQQALGQGPQFIFQYYEEEERQRGNFPDRFSGHQFPNYSSELNVNALLLGDSALYLCASSKRASTEAFFGQGTRLTVV.

The rearrangement joins TRBV6-5 to TRBJ1-1, with TRBD1 matching 7 bases. The CDR3 length is 13 residues. Germline assignment: CDR1 MNHEY and CDR2 SVGAGI. V dropped 3 bases and J dropped 8; count of bases not matched to a gene: 6. The CDR3 here is CASSYRDRAEAFF. CDR3 nucleotide sequence: TGTGCCAGCAGTTATCGCGACAGGGCCGAAGCTTTCTTT.

The J gene is TRBJ2-5, the V gene TRBV5-8; the match to TRBD1 covers 8 bases. V shed 3 bases, J shed 5 bases, and the junction held 9 bases outside the gene matches. There are 15 residues in the CDR3. Germline V gene sequence: CDR1 SGHTS, CDR2 YDEGEE. Here the CDR3 DNA reads TGTGCCAGCAGCTCAGGGGACAGGCTAGGGGAGACCCAGTACTTC. The encoded protein is CASSSGDRLGETQYF.

The chain uses TRBV19 and TRBJ1-1; D is undetermined. The V end lost 5 bases, the J end lost 2 bases, and 24 bases lay between the germline ends. This CDR3 is 18 amino acids long. Germline lookup yields CDR1 LNHDA and CDR2 SQIVND (reference sequence). CDR3 bases: TGTGCCAGTAGTCCGCTATCGGAGGTAACGCCGCGAAACACTGAAGCTTTCTTT. Protein product: CASSPLSEVTPRNTEAFF.

The chain uses TRBV30 and TRBJ1-6; D possibly corresponds to TRBD1 (5 bases). The CDR3 extends over 15 amino acids. Per germline, CDR1 GTSNPN and CDR2 SVGIG (reference sequence). Between the trimmed V and J ends, which lost 1 base and 8 bases, there was a span of 15 bases. CDR3 nucleotides: TGTGCCTGGAGTGGCCACGGTACAGGTGATTCACCCCTCCACTTT. It yields the protein CAWSGHGTGDSPLHF.

This chain connects TRBV7-9 to TRBJ1-5; D is perhaps TRBD1 (5 bases). Trimming took 6 bases from V and 7 from J, leaving 19 bases between them. This CDR3 spans 15 amino acids. Germline assignment: CDR1 SEHNR and CDR2 FQNEAQ (reference sequence). The CDR3 sequence is CASRPGRKTGQPQHF. The DNA for the CDR3 is TGTGCCAGCAGGCCGGGACGCAAAACGGGGCAGCCCCAGCATTTT.

The V call is TRBV4-1, the J call TRBJ1-1; no definite D call. V was cut by 3 bases and J by 5 bases, with 13 bases left in between. The CDR3 spans 14 residues. Looked up from germline, CDR1 is MGHRA and CDR2 is YSYEKL. The CDR3 bases are TGCGCCAGCAGCCACAAGGCCACAGTAACTGAAGCTTTCTTT. Translated: CASSHKATVTEAFF.

The chain couples TRBV2 to TRBJ1-4, with D hard to call. Trimming took off 7 bases at V and 5 bases at J, with 11 bases between the two ends. The germline V gene has CDR1 SNHLY and CDR2 FYNNEI. This CDR3 region has 13 residues. CDR3: CASKRVQNEKLFF. DNA of the CDR3: TGTGCCAGCAAACGAGTTCAGAATGAAAAACTGTTTTTT.

The chain uses TRBV7-2 and TRBJ2-7, with D perhaps TRBD1 (5 bases). Per the germline V gene, CDR1 is SGHTA and CDR2 is FQGNSA. The CDR3 spans 15 residues. Trimming stripped 6 bases from V and 0 bases from J, with 15 bases between. CDR3 residues: CASRTASSPSYEQYF. In DNA form, the CDR3 reads TGTGCCAGCAGGACAGCTTCCTCCCCCTCCTACGAGCAGTACTTC.

The gene calls are TRBV11-2 and TRBJ2-5; 8 bases match TRBD1. The V gene's germline CDR1 is SGHAT and CDR2 FQNNGV. Unmatched junction bases numbered 2, after V lost 1 base and J lost 4 bases. The CDR3 length is 14 residues. CDR3 sequence: CASSLVTGGETQYF. The CDR3 DNA reads TGTGCCAGCAGCTTAGTTACAGGGGGAGAGACCCAGTACTTC.

V and J are TRBV5-5 and TRBJ1-4, with D possibly being TRBD1 (6 bases). The CDR3 contains 15 residues. Germline V gene sequence: CDR1 SGHKS, CDR2 YYEKEE (reference sequence). V lost 3 bases and J 5 bases, leaving 14 bases between the germline ends. CDR3 sequence reads: CASSSPDRGNEKLFF. Here the CDR3 DNA reads TGTGCCAGCAGCTCGCCGGACAGAGGAAATGAAAAACTGTTTTTT.

The chain uses TRBV2 and TRBJ2-5, with TRBD2 as a possible D gene (6 bases). The V gene lost 4 bases and the J gene lost 8 bases, with 14 bases spanning the gap. CDR3 length: 13 residues. The V gene's germline CDR1 is SNHLY and CDR2 FYNNEI. The CDR3 reads CASSAETSSTQYF. CDR3 coding DNA: TGTGCCAGCAGTGCGGAAACTAGCAGCACCCAGTACTTC.

This clone was counted a single time. This sequence joins TRBV29-1 and TRBJ1-2; TRBD1 matches at 7 bases. The CDR3 length is 13 residues. CDR1 SQVTM and CDR2 ANQGSEA come from the germline V gene. V lost 6 bases, J lost 1 base, and 5 bases stayed unmatched. The CDR3 is CSVEGALNYGYTF. The CDR3 DNA follows: TGCAGCGTCGAGGGGGCCCTTAACTATGGCTACACCTTC.

The J gene is TRBJ2-3, the V gene TRBV5-1; TRBD1 or TRBD2 may be the D gene (5 bases each). The CDR3 loop spans 16 amino acids. V lost 7 bases and J lost 0, with 18 bases in between. Germline CDR1 and CDR2: SGHRS and YFSETQ. This CDR3 reads CASQLGDRPSTDTQYF. The CDR3 DNA reads as TGCGCCAGCCAACTCGGGGACCGTCCTAGCACAGATACGCAGTATTTT. Supplemented by reference TRBV5-1 and TRBJ2-3, the full variable domain reads KAGVTQTPRYLIKTRGQQVTLSCSPISGHRSVSWYQQTPGQGLQFLFEYFSETQRNKGNFPGRFSGRQFSNSRSEMNVSTLELGDSALYLCASQLGDRPSTDTQYFGPGTRLTVL.

The genes are TRBV5-4 and TRBJ1-1; D gene uncertain. This CDR3 is built from 18 residues. Trimming pared 4 bases from V and 4 bases from J, leaving 26 bases between. Germline CDR1 is SGHNT and CDR2 is YYREEE (reference sequence). The CDR3 sequence is CASSSPGVTKPSSTEAFF. DNA for the CDR3: TGTGCCAGCAGCAGCCCCGGGGTGACCAAGCCTTCTAGCACTGAAGCTTTCTTT. Using reference TRBV5-4 and TRBJ1-1 for the parts outside the CDR3, the full variable domain is ETGVTQSPTHLIKTRGQQVTLRCSSQSGHNTVSWYQQALGQGPQFIFQYYREEENGRGNFPPRFSGLQFPNYSSELNVNALELDDSALYLCASSSPGVTKPSSTEAFFGQGTRLTVV.

The rearrangement links TRBV9 to TRBJ1-1; TRBD1 might be the D (6 bases). Germline CDR1 and CDR2: SGDLS and YYNGEE. V was trimmed by 0 bases and J by 4 bases, leaving 22 bases between them. This CDR3 has 18 residues. Written as DNA, the CDR3 is TGTGCCAGCAGCGTAGTCGGGCCAGGGGCCAAAGGCGGCACTGAAGCTTTCTTT. Protein sequence: CASSVVGPGAKGGTEAFF.

J is TRBJ2-3 and V is TRBV7-3; D not certain. Trimming cost V 7 bases and J 0 bases, with 11 bases left between them. There are 14 residues in the CDR3. The germline gives CDR1 SGHTA, CDR2 FQGTGA. The CDR3, as DNA: TGTGCCAGCAAACTTACCGCTAGCACAGATACGCAGTATTTT. Its protein is CASKLTASTDTQYF.

The V call is TRBV13, the J call TRBJ1-3; 10 nucleotides match TRBD1. The V and J ends lost 5 bases and 3 bases, in that order; junction bases with no gene match: 4. Germline-derived CDR1 and CDR2 are PRHDT and FYEKMQ (reference sequence). This CDR3 has 15 residues. The CDR3 DNA follows: TGTGCCAGCAGCGCGACAGGGGGCTATGGAAACACCATATATTTT. Residues: CASSATGGYGNTIYF. Full variable domain (outside the CDR3, taken from reference TRBV13 and TRBJ1-3): AAGVIQSPRHLIKEKRETATLKCYPIPRHDTVYWYQQGPGQDPQFLISFYEKMQSDKGSIPDRFSAQQFSDYHSELNMSSLELGDSALYFCASSATGGYGNTIYFGEGSWLTVV.

The chain joins TRBV2 to TRBJ1-6; D unclear. The CDR3 is made up of 12 amino acids. Germline lookup yields CDR1 SNHLY and CDR2 FYNNEI. Trimming shortened V by 7 bases and J by 8 bases, and 9 bases separated the two germline ends. The CDR3 DNA reads TGTGCCAGCACGGGGATGGATTCACCCCTCCACTTT. It codes for CASTGMDSPLHF.

The rearrangement joins TRBV7-9 to TRBJ2-5, with unresolved D. V was trimmed by 1 base and J by 0 bases, leaving 6 bases between them. Per the germline V gene, CDR1 is SEHNR and CDR2 is FQNEAQ (reference sequence). This CDR3 is 14 amino acids long. In DNA form, the CDR3 reads TGTGCCAGCAGCTTAGAGGCCCACCAAGAGACCCAGTACTTC. It encodes CASSLEAHQETQYF.

This chain connects TRBV27 to TRBJ1-4; D unresolved. V shed 5 bases and J shed 2 bases, with 12 bases lying between them. The CDR3 consists of 15 residues. Germline loops: CDR1 MNHEY, CDR2 SMNVEV (reference sequence). DNA for the CDR3: TGTGCCAGCAGTCCCTATCCGAGGACTAATGAAAAACTGTTTTTT. This codes for CASSPYPRTNEKLFF.

The gene calls are TRBV30 and TRBJ1-1; possibly TRBD1 for D (5 bases). In germline, CDR1 is GTSNPN, CDR2 SVGIG (reference sequence). Trimming cost V 2 bases and J 5 bases, with 15 bases left between them. This CDR3 contains 14 residues. CDR3 coding DNA: TGTGCCTGGAGTACCGCAGATGGGGGGACTGAAGCTTTCTTT. Residues: CAWSTADGGTEAFF.